The clone carrying this TCR beta chain was recorded only once. The antigen remains unidentified. These data come from a study of OX40 agonist ivuxolimab in advanced cancers. Study-wide context: Each dose-escalation patient presented with hepatocellular carcinoma, melanoma, renal cell or head and neck cancer. Among those enrolled, mean age was roughly 62 years (range 23 to 79) and roughly 84% were male. General study points: Mean expanded clone counts were higher in CD8+ than CD4+ T cells.

Germline V lookup: CDR1 SNHLY, CDR2 FYNNEI. V lost 3 bases to trimming and J lost 2 bases, with 11 bases between them. CDR3 length: 15 residues. TCRdb's table, derived via immunoSEQ multiplex PCR, lists solely in-frame clones and lacks some. Altogether under 30,000 clones are present, around 90% being singletons, with the ten largest covering less than 10%. The clonotype comes from an adult with an advanced solid tumor such as melanoma, head and neck, liver or kidney cancer. The chain has TRBV2 and TRBJ1-5, with a tentative D call TRBD1 (5 bases). The source material was CD4+ or CD8+ T cells sorted from blood, sampled in a trial of the OX40 agonist ivuxolimab. CDR3: CASSDQGLRNQPQHF. DNA for the CDR3: TGTGCCAGCAGTGATCAGGGCTTGCGCAATCAGCCCCAGCATTTT.